Listed below are T cell receptor beta chains from one sample, sequenced in a study of regulatory T cells in long-lasting Graves disease. TCRdb reprocessed the multiplex PCR reads with MiXCR, giving one entry per CDR3 protein. The data show around 250,000 distinct CDR3 sequences, 20% to 25% seen once. This material consisted of peripheral blood mononuclear cells (PBMCs), taken at new diagnosis, from a patient treated with antithyroid drugs. All receptors come from a female donor with Graves disease. Each CDR3 is given with its conserved first and last residue. A D gene is named only where the DNA matches it firmly. For some rows the clone size is stated as once, few or many, or as a class when expanded; others skip it.

j_call: TRBJ2-7; v_call: TRBV6-1; clone_size: .; d_call: .; cdr3_nt: TGTGCCAGCAGACAGCATACCCCGGGCGAGCAGTACTTC; cdr3_aa: CASRQHTPGEQYF
j_call: TRBJ1-4; v_call: TRBV28; clone_size: .; d_call: .; cdr3_nt: TGTGCCAGCAGTTTACATGAAAAACTGTTTTTT; cdr3_aa: CASSLHEKLFF
j_call: TRBJ2-1; v_call: TRBV7-2; clone_size: few; d_call: TRBD2; cdr3_nt: TGTGCCAGCAGCTCGGGACTAGCGGGAGGGCCCGGTGTTGGGTTCTTC; cdr3_aa: CASSSGLAGGPGVGFF
j_call: TRBJ2-3; v_call: TRBV10-1; clone_size: few; d_call: TRBD2; cdr3_nt: TGCGCCAGCAGTCTAGCGGGGGACACAGATACGCAGTATTTT; cdr3_aa: CASSLAGDTDTQYF
j_call: TRBJ2-7; v_call: TRBV20-1; clone_size: many; d_call: TRBD2; cdr3_nt: TGCAGTGCTAGTACTAGCGGTTACGAGCAGTACTTC; cdr3_aa: CSASTSGYEQYF
j_call: TRBJ1-4; v_call: TRBV19; clone_size: .; d_call: TRBD1; cdr3_nt: TGTGCCAGCCGGGACAGGGGGACTAATGAAAAACTGTTTTTT; cdr3_aa: CASRDRGTNEKLFF
j_call: TRBJ2-1; v_call: TRBV19; clone_size: .; d_call: TRBD2; cdr3_nt: TGTGCCAGTAGATCCGGGACTAGCTCCTACAATGAGCAGTTCTTC; cdr3_aa: CASRSGTSSYNEQFF
j_call: TRBJ1-5; v_call: TRBV3-1; clone_size: many; d_call: .; cdr3_nt: TGTGCCAGCAGTATGGTCACCTCTCAGCCCCAGCATTTT; cdr3_aa: CASSMVTSQPQHF
j_call: TRBJ1-5; v_call: TRBV12-5; clone_size: few; d_call: TRBD1; cdr3_nt: TGTGCTAGTGGTTTGGCCCGGACAGGGCTTAGCAATCAGCCCCAGCATTTT; cdr3_aa: CASGLARTGLSNQPQHF
j_call: TRBJ2-3; v_call: TRBV14; clone_size: many; d_call: .; cdr3_nt: TGTGCCAGCAGCCAAGCCGGAGATTTGCCCTTTGGGGGGCCCGGCACAGATACGCAGTATTTT; cdr3_aa: CASSQAGDLPFGGPGTDTQYF
j_call: TRBJ1-2; v_call: TRBV28; clone_size: many; d_call: .; cdr3_nt: TGTGCCAGCAACAAGGTCACGCCTAACTATGGCTACACCTTC; cdr3_aa: CASNKVTPNYGYTF
j_call: TRBJ1-2; v_call: TRBV6-2/TRBV6-3; clone_size: .; d_call: .; cdr3_nt: TGTGCCAGCAGCCAGGGAAAGGGCTCCTATGGCTACACCTTC; cdr3_aa: CASSQGKGSYGYTF
j_call: TRBJ2-1; v_call: TRBV5-1; clone_size: many; d_call: TRBD2; cdr3_nt: TGCGCCAGCAGCTCCGCCACTTTCGGGAGGAACAATGAGCAGTTCTTC; cdr3_aa: CASSSATFGRNNEQFF
j_call: TRBJ2-2; v_call: TRBV4-1; clone_size: .; d_call: .; cdr3_nt: TGCGCCAGCAGCCAGGACGACAGGATACCCGGGGAGCTGTTTTTT; cdr3_aa: CASSQDDRIPGELFF
j_call: TRBJ2-7; v_call: TRBV10-3; clone_size: few; d_call: TRBD2; cdr3_nt: TGTGCCATCAGTGAGCCGACTAGCGGGAGCGGGGACGAGCAGTACTTC; cdr3_aa: CAISEPTSGSGDEQYF
j_call: TRBJ2-3; v_call: TRBV20-1; clone_size: many; d_call: TRBD2; cdr3_nt: TGCAGTGCTAGAGATGAACTAGCGGACGAGCCAGATACGCAGTATTTT; cdr3_aa: CSARDELADEPDTQYF
j_call: TRBJ1-2; v_call: TRBV10-1; clone_size: many; d_call: .; cdr3_nt: TGCGCCAGCAGTGAACGGGGTTCTTATGGCTACACCTTC; cdr3_aa: CASSERGSYGYTF
j_call: TRBJ2-3; v_call: TRBV4-1; clone_size: many; d_call: .; cdr3_nt: TGCGCCAGCAGCCAAGACGGGATCCGCACAGATACGCAGTATTTT; cdr3_aa: CASSQDGIRTDTQYF
j_call: TRBJ2-1; v_call: TRBV30; clone_size: many; d_call: TRBD2; cdr3_nt: TGTGCCTGGAGTGTTGCGACTAGCGCACATGAGCAGTTCTTC; cdr3_aa: CAWSVATSAHEQFF
j_call: TRBJ1-1; v_call: TRBV20-1; clone_size: many; d_call: .; cdr3_nt: TGCAGTGCTAGACCGGGACAAGCCGCTGAAGCTTTCTTT; cdr3_aa: CSARPGQAAEAFF
j_call: TRBJ2-7; v_call: TRBV6-1; clone_size: many; d_call: .; cdr3_nt: TGTGCCAGCAGTGAACTTAGCGAGCAGTACTTC; cdr3_aa: CASSELSEQYF
j_call: TRBJ2-4; v_call: TRBV7-6; clone_size: .; d_call: TRBD1; cdr3_nt: TGTGCCAGCAGCCCGAGGACAGGGGGCGCCAAAAACATTCAGTACTTC; cdr3_aa: CASSPRTGGAKNIQYF
j_call: TRBJ2-3; v_call: TRBV27; clone_size: .; d_call: TRBD2; cdr3_nt: TGTGCCAGCAGTTTACAGGGACTAGCGGGAGGGCCAGGGACAGATACGCAGTATTTT; cdr3_aa: CASSLQGLAGGPGTDTQYF
j_call: TRBJ2-3; v_call: TRBV7-9; clone_size: many; d_call: TRBD2; cdr3_nt: TGTGCCAGCAGCTCACTGCGGGATAGCGGGGGCACAGATACGCAGTATTTT; cdr3_aa: CASSSLRDSGGTDTQYF
j_call: TRBJ2-3; v_call: TRBV19; clone_size: .; d_call: .; cdr3_nt: TGTGCCAGTAGTATTGGGCTAGCGCAAACCTTCACAGATACGCAGTATTTT; cdr3_aa: CASSIGLAQTFTDTQYF
j_call: TRBJ1-1; v_call: TRBV20-1; clone_size: many; d_call: .; cdr3_nt: TGCAGTGCCATAAACGGGGGGAACACTGAAGCTTTCTTT; cdr3_aa: CSAINGGNTEAFF
j_call: TRBJ2-1; v_call: TRBV29-1; clone_size: few; d_call: .; cdr3_nt: TGCAGCGTTGAAGGCGGTCCTAGCCCGAGGGCTAACTACAATGAGCAGTTCTTC; cdr3_aa: CSVEGGPSPRANYNEQFF
j_call: TRBJ1-2; v_call: TRBV28; clone_size: many; d_call: .; cdr3_nt: TGTGCCAGCAGTTTACCGGAAAACCTTGGCTACACCTTC; cdr3_aa: CASSLPENLGYTF
j_call: TRBJ1-4; v_call: TRBV10-3; clone_size: many; d_call: .; cdr3_nt: TGTGCCATCAGTGAAGGGCCAGCGAACGTCTTGGGAAAACTGTTTTTT; cdr3_aa: CAISEGPANVLGKLFF
j_call: TRBJ1-5; v_call: TRBV9; clone_size: many; d_call: TRBD1; cdr3_nt: TGCGCCAGCAGCCCGGGACAGGCTAATCAGCCCCAGCATTTT; cdr3_aa: CASSPGQANQPQHF
j_call: TRBJ2-6; v_call: TRBV6-1; clone_size: .; d_call: TRBD1; cdr3_nt: TGTGCCAGCAGCGCTTTGGGGACAGGGAGGGCCAACGTCCTGACTTTC; cdr3_aa: CASSALGTGRANVLTF
j_call: TRBJ1-1; v_call: TRBV6-5; clone_size: many; d_call: TRBD1; cdr3_nt: TGTGCCAGCAGTTACTCGGGACAGGGCACTGAAGCTTTCTTT; cdr3_aa: CASSYSGQGTEAFF
j_call: TRBJ2-5; v_call: TRBV7-9; clone_size: many; d_call: TRBD1; cdr3_nt: TGTGCCAGCAGAACAAGACCCGGGACAGGGGGCCAGTACCAAGAGACCCAGTACTTC; cdr3_aa: CASRTRPGTGGQYQETQYF
j_call: TRBJ2-3; v_call: TRBV12-3/TRBV12-4; clone_size: many; d_call: .; cdr3_nt: TGTGCCAGCAGTTTCTTCACTAGCACAGATACGCAGTATTTT; cdr3_aa: CASSFFTSTDTQYF
j_call: TRBJ2-7; v_call: TRBV27; clone_size: .; d_call: TRBD2; cdr3_nt: TGTGCCAGCCCACAAGCGGGGGACTCGCCGGGTTACGAGCAGTACTTC; cdr3_aa: CASPQAGDSPGYEQYF
j_call: TRBJ2-3; v_call: TRBV7-2; clone_size: many; d_call: TRBD2; cdr3_nt: TGTGCCAGCAACCTAGCGGGGCCCACAGATACGCAGTATTTT; cdr3_aa: CASNLAGPTDTQYF
j_call: TRBJ2-2; v_call: TRBV3-1; clone_size: many; d_call: .; cdr3_nt: TGTGCCAGCAGATGGGCCACCGGGGAGCTGTTTTTT; cdr3_aa: CASRWATGELFF
j_call: TRBJ2-7; v_call: TRBV24-1; clone_size: many; d_call: TRBD1; cdr3_nt: TGTGCCACCAGTGATTCCGGGGACAGGGACTACGAGCAGTACTTC; cdr3_aa: CATSDSGDRDYEQYF
j_call: TRBJ1-1; v_call: TRBV7-3; clone_size: many; d_call: TRBD1; cdr3_nt: TGTGCCAGCAGCAAACGGACAGGGGAGAACACTGAAGCTTTCTTT; cdr3_aa: CASSKRTGENTEAFF
j_call: TRBJ2-7; v_call: TRBV18; clone_size: .; d_call: .; cdr3_nt: TGTGCCAGCTCACCCCTACCCCGGGTAAGCTACGAGCAGTACTTC; cdr3_aa: CASSPLPRVSYEQYF
j_call: TRBJ2-2; v_call: TRBV29-1; clone_size: many; d_call: TRBD2; cdr3_nt: TGCAGCGTGAAGGGACTAGCGGGAGCTAACACCGGGGAGCTGTTTTTT; cdr3_aa: CSVKGLAGANTGELFF
j_call: TRBJ2-2; v_call: TRBV6-2/TRBV6-3; clone_size: .; d_call: .; cdr3_nt: TGTGCCAGCAGTTACTCAGGGCCGCCCGGGGAGCTGTTTTTT; cdr3_aa: CASSYSGPPGELFF
j_call: TRBJ1-1; v_call: TRBV29-1; clone_size: many; d_call: .; cdr3_nt: TGCAGCGTTGAAGGGAGGGGTTCGGCTTTCTTT; cdr3_aa: CSVEGRGSAFF
j_call: TRBJ2-5; v_call: TRBV5-1; clone_size: many; d_call: .; cdr3_nt: TGCGCCAGCAGAGGAAATCCTCAAGAGACCCAGTACTTC; cdr3_aa: CASRGNPQETQYF
j_call: TRBJ2-3; v_call: TRBV7-2; clone_size: .; d_call: .; cdr3_nt: TGTGCCAGCAGCTTAGCCCTAGGAATTGGAATCACGCAGTATTTT; cdr3_aa: CASSLALGIGITQYF
j_call: TRBJ1-4; v_call: TRBV12-3/TRBV12-4; clone_size: many; d_call: .; cdr3_nt: TGTGCCACACGGAGGGGATCCAATGAAAAACTGTTTTTT; cdr3_aa: CATRRGSNEKLFF
j_call: TRBJ2-5; v_call: TRBV4-2; clone_size: many; d_call: .; cdr3_nt: TGTGCCAGCAGCGGAGGGGACTTTGGTGAAGAGACCCAGTACTTC; cdr3_aa: CASSGGDFGEETQYF
j_call: TRBJ2-1; v_call: TRBV24-1; clone_size: many; d_call: TRBD2; cdr3_nt: TGTGCCACCAGTGTAGCGGGAGGGTACAATGAGCAGTTCTTC; cdr3_aa: CATSVAGGYNEQFF
j_call: TRBJ2-1; v_call: TRBV29-1; clone_size: .; d_call: .; cdr3_nt: TGCAGCGTGGCGGGACAGGGGACTAGCGGCAATGAGCAGTTCTTC; cdr3_aa: CSVAGQGTSGNEQFF
j_call: TRBJ1-3; v_call: TRBV6-5; clone_size: .; d_call: .; cdr3_nt: TGTGCCAGCAGTTACGAAGTGGTGGGGGCCTTATATTTT; cdr3_aa: CASSYEVVGALYF
j_call: TRBJ1-2; v_call: TRBV19; clone_size: .; d_call: .; cdr3_nt: TGTGCCAGTAACCCAGGCTTGGCGTTTGAGTATGGCTACACCTTC; cdr3_aa: CASNPGLAFEYGYTF
j_call: TRBJ2-3; v_call: TRBV20-1; clone_size: .; d_call: TRBD2; cdr3_nt: TGCAGTGCTAGAGTCCGACTAGCGGGAGATACAGATGCGCAGTATTTT; cdr3_aa: CSARVRLAGDTDAQYF
j_call: TRBJ2-3; v_call: TRBV7-2; clone_size: many; d_call: .; cdr3_nt: TGTGCCAGCAGCTTAAACGCCCGGGACGCAGATACGCAGTATTTT; cdr3_aa: CASSLNARDADTQYF
j_call: TRBJ2-2; v_call: TRBV6-5; clone_size: many; d_call: .; cdr3_nt: TGTGCCAGCAGTTACCCCCATCCCGCCGGGGAGCTGTTTTTT; cdr3_aa: CASSYPHPAGELFF
j_call: TRBJ2-1; v_call: TRBV12-3/TRBV12-4; clone_size: many; d_call: .; cdr3_nt: TGTGCCAGCAGTTTGGTGGCAGCCGGATCCGAGTCACCAGGCGGGTTGAGAAATGAGCAGTTCTTC; cdr3_aa: CASSLVAAGSESPGGLRNEQFF
j_call: TRBJ2-2; v_call: TRBV6-5; clone_size: .; d_call: TRBD2; cdr3_nt: TGTGCCAGCAGTTTGGGGGGGAGCCCCACCGGGGAGCTGTTTTTT; cdr3_aa: CASSLGGSPTGELFF
j_call: TRBJ1-2; v_call: TRBV6-4; clone_size: .; d_call: .; cdr3_nt: TGTGCCAGCAACCTGCCCGGGGGCGGGTATGGCTACACCTTC; cdr3_aa: CASNLPGGGYGYTF
j_call: TRBJ1-6; v_call: TRBV3-1; clone_size: few; d_call: .; cdr3_nt: TGTGCCAGCAATATAAAACAGGGTTCCTATAATTCACCCCTCCACTTT; cdr3_aa: CASNIKQGSYNSPLHF
j_call: TRBJ2-1; v_call: TRBV6-1; clone_size: .; d_call: TRBD2; cdr3_nt: TGTGCCAGCAGACCTAGCGGGGGGTTCAACAATGAGCGGTTCTTC; cdr3_aa: CASRPSGGFNNERFF
j_call: TRBJ1-1; v_call: TRBV19; clone_size: few; d_call: .; cdr3_nt: TGTGCCAGTAGTCCCGCCGGCAGACTAGACACTGAAGCTTTCTTT; cdr3_aa: CASSPAGRLDTEAFF